This record concerns one T cell receptor beta chain sequence. The specificity of this receptor is unknown. Per-base qualities were not stored, and no clone one base away is much larger. Patients with autoimmune disease history or receiving systemic immunosuppression were excluded from the trial. Peripheral blood for TCR sequencing was drawn from every dose cohort at baseline, at cycle 4 day 1 and at cycle 7 day 1. Samples came from an open-label, multicenter, first-in-human phase I dose-escalation trial of ivuxolimab. Adults with locally advanced or metastatic melanoma, renal cell carcinoma, hepatocellular carcinoma or head and neck squamous cell carcinoma were enrolled in the trial. CD4+ and CD8+ T cells were sorted separately from peripheral blood before TCR sequencing. CDR3 length: 15 amino acids, cysteine to phenylalanine. The entry retains the CDR3 DNA only, 45 bases that are in frame from base 1. Per the germline V gene, MNHEY is the CDR1 and SVGAGI is the CDR2. V loses 0 bases of germline sequence and J loses 4 bases, and the interval between the two ends is 12 bases.

The sample comes from a study of OX40 agonist ivuxolimab in advanced cancers. Broadly, across the study: The costimulatory receptor OX40 (CD134) was targeted by ivuxolimab, a fully human IgG2 agonistic monoclonal antibody. Prior anti-PD-1, anti-PD-L1 or anti-CTLA-4 therapy was permitted, and 40% to 50% of dose-escalation patients had received checkpoint inhibitors. A male proportion of roughly 80% and a mean age of roughly 58 years, ranging from 23 to 79, were recorded for the dose-escalation cohort. Partial responses were achieved by three dose-escalation patients, of whom one had hepatocellular carcinoma and two had cutaneous melanoma. Of the roughly 52 patients in dose escalation, about 20 had hepatocellular carcinoma, around 15 had melanoma, 9 had renal cell carcinoma and 9 had head and neck cancer. The paper reports the monotherapy dose-escalation portion (N = 52 patients) of the phase I ivuxolimab trial. Peripheral TCRbeta sequencing aimed to test whether ivuxolimab altered TCR sequence diversity and caused clonal T-cell expansion. Intravenous ivuxolimab was administered to patients every 2 weeks at six dose levels: 0.01, 0.1, 0.3, 1.5, 3 and 10 mg/kg. Points the paper makes about the study in general: Which antigens the clonally expanded peripheral T cells were specific for was not determined. After ivuxolimab, CD8+ T cells had more expanded clones than CD4+ T cells on average. Low levels of normalized T-cell clonal expansion were also seen in some patients who did not respond. Clonal expansion of both CD4+ and CD8+ blood T cells was observed from baseline to week 6 at doses 0.1 to 3.0 mg/kg. In partial responders in the 0.1-3.0 mg/kg groups, normalized peripheral clonal expansion was found to be among the lowest, especially among CD8+ T cells.

To sequence the TCRbeta CDR3 region, genomic DNA was isolated from the sorted cells. TCRbeta CDR3 regions were sequenced using the immunoSEQ Assay. The clones in this table, taken by TCRdb from immuneACCESS, are in-frame only. Not every clone is retained; where verified, under half of the shortfall comes from an unresolved V gene, and the cause of the rest is unknown. The sample table lists 65,000 to 85,000 clones, about 92% of them with a count of one. The ten largest clones take up roughly an eighth of the sample. The chain joins TRBV6-5 to TRBJ2-5, and TRBD1 may be the D gene, going by 6 matching bases. The sequencing used CD4+ or CD8+ T cells sorted from blood, collected in a trial of the OX40 agonist ivuxolimab. The TCR sequence derives from an adult with an advanced solid tumor such as melanoma, head and neck, liver or kidney cancer. The nucleotides read TGTGCCAGCAGTTACTCCCCGGCAGGGGCAGAGACCCAGTACTTC. Its amino acids are CASSYSPAGAETQYF.